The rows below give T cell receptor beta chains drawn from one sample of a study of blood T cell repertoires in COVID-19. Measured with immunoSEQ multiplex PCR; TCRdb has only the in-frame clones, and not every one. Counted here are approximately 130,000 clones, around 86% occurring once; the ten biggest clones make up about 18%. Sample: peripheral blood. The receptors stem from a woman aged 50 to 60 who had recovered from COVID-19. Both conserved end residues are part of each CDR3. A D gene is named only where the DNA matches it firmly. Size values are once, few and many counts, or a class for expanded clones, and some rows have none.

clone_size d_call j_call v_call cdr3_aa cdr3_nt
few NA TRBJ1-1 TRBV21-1 CASSKEGTGTNTEAFF TGTGCCAGCAGCAAAGAAGGGACAGGGACGAACACTGAAGCTTTCTTT
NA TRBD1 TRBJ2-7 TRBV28 CATENGQVSYEQYF TGTGCCACCGAGAATGGACAGGTCTCCTACGAGCAGTACTTC
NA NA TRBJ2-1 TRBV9 CASSARQADNEQFF TGTGCCAGCAGCGCCCGACAGGCAGACAATGAGCAGTTCTTC
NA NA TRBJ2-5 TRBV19 CASSTRQQGGETQYF TGTGCCAGTAGTACCCGTCAACAGGGAGGGGAGACCCAGTACTTC
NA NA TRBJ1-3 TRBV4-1 CASSLRPGAGAGNTIYF TGCGCCAGCAGCCTCCGACCTGGCGCGGGAGCTGGAAACACCATATATTTT
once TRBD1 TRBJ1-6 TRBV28 CASSSATGQGSNSPLHF TGTGCCAGCAGTTCTGCGACGGGACAGGGTTCTAATTCACCCCTCCACTTT
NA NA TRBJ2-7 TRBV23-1 CASSHWGGKTYEQYF TGCGCCAGCAGTCATTGGGGCGGGAAAACCTACGAGCAGTACTTC
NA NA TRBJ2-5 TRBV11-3 CASSSSGSDETQYF TGTGCCAGCAGCTCCTCAGGGTCGGATGAGACCCAGTACTTC
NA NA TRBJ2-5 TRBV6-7 CASSYPGHLGQETQYF TGTGCCAGCAGTTATCCGGGACACCTAGGTCAAGAGACCCAGTACTTC
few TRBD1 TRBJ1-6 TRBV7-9 CASSLAQGANSPLHF TGTGCCAGCAGCTTAGCGCAGGGGGCGAATTCACCCCTCCACTTT
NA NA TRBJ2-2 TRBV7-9 CASSFFAGELFF TGTGCCAGCAGCTTCTTCGCCGGGGAGCTGTTTTTT
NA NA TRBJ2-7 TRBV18 CASHGQFPEQYF TGTGCCAGCCACGGACAGTTTCCCGAGCAGTACTTC
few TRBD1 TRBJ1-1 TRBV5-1 CASSPPGDRGYTEAFF TGCGCCAGCAGCCCCCCGGGGGACAGAGGCTACACTGAAGCTTTCTTT
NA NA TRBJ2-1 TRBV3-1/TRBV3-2 CASSQGGGAAKGQFF TGTGCCAGCAGCCAAGGCGGGGGCGCCGCAAAGGGGCAGTTCTTC
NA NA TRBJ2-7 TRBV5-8 CASSSRGAGTYEQYF TGTGCCAGCAGCTCGCGCGGGGCAGGGACCTACGAGCAGTACTTC
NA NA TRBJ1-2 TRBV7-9 CASSLSGTGRGYGYTF TGTGCCAGCAGCTTATCGGGGACGGGCCGGGGGTATGGCTACACCTTC
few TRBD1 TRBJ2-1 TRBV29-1 CSVVEETGEEQFF TGCAGCGTTGTCGAAGAAACAGGGGAAGAGCAGTTCTTC
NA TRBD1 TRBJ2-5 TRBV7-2 CASSSTSPGPPGGTQYF TGTGCCAGCAGCTCAACCTCCCCTGGCCCCCCAGGGGGGACCCAGTACTTC
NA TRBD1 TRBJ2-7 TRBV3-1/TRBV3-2 CASSPQGVYEQYF TGTGCCAGCAGCCCACAGGGGGTCTACGAGCAGTACTTC
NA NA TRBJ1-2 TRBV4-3 CASSLTDSGLRGYTF TGCGCCAGCAGCCTTACGGACAGCGGCTTACGGGGCTACACCTTC
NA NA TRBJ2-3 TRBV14 CASSQAGISTDTQYF TGTGCCAGCAGCCAAGCAGGGATTAGCACAGATACGCAGTATTTT
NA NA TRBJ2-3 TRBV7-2 CASSLGPAGLSTDTQYF TGTGCCAGCAGCTTGGGTCCAGCGGGCCTTAGCACAGATACGCAGTATTTT
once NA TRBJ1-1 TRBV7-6 CASSRFSGGTEAFF TGTGCCAGCAGCCGATTTTCGGGAGGGACTGAAGCTTTCTTT
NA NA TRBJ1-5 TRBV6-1 CASSDRTDSNQPQHF TGTGCCAGCAGTGACCGGACAGATAGCAATCAGCCCCAGCATTTT
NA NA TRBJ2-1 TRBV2 CASSEYRQRTSGNEQFF TGTGCCAGCAGTGAATATCGTCAGCGGACCTCCGGCAATGAGCAGTTCTTC
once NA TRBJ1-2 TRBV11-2 CASSHSPDSIYGYTF TGTGCCAGCAGTCACTCTCCGGACAGCATCTATGGCTACACCTTC
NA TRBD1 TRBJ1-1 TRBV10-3 CAISDRGGIDTEAFF TGTGCCATCAGCGACAGGGGAGGTATAGACACTGAAGCTTTCTTT
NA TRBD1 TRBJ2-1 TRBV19 CASSIISGQGNEQFF TGTGCCAGTAGTATTATATCGGGACAGGGCAATGAGCAGTTCTTC
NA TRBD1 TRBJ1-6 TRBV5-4 CASSSGQGGSPLHF TGTGCCAGCAGCTCCGGACAGGGAGGTTCACCCCTCCACTTT
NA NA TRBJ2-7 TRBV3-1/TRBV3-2 CASSQVGGWLDDFYEQYF TGTGCCAGCAGCCAAGTGGGTGGGTGGCTAGACGACTTCTACGAGCAGTACTTC
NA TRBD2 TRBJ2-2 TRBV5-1 CASSSGLAGGTGELFF TGCGCCAGCAGCTCGGGACTAGCGGGAGGCACCGGGGAGCTGTTTTTT
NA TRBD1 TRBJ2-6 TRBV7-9 CASSPHRGNGANVLTF TGTGCCAGCAGCCCGCACAGGGGAAATGGGGCCAACGTCCTGACTTTC
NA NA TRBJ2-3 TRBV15 CAIMKNSGADTQYF TGTGCCATTATGAAAAATTCCGGGGCAGATACGCAGTATTTT
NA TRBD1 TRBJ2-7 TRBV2 CATRQGGEQYF TGTGCCACCAGACAGGGGGGCGAGCAGTACTTC
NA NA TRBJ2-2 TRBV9 CASSQRAVNTGELFF TGTGCCAGCAGTCAACGAGCGGTTAACACCGGGGAGCTGTTTTTT